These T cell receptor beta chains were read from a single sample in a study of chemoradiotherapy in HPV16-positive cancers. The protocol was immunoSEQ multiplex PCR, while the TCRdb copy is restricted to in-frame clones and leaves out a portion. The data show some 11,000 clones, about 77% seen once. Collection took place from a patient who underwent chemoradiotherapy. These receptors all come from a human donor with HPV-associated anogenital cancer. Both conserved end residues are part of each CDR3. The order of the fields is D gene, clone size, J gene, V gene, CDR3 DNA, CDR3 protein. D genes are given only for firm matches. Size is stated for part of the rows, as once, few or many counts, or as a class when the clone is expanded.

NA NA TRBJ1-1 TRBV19 TGTGCCAGTACCATCGGAAGATTCACTGAAGCTTTCTTT CASTIGRFTEAFF
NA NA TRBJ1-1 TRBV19 TGTGCCAGTACCCCCTTCCTCCTCAACACTGAAGCTTTCTTT CASTPFLLNTEAFF
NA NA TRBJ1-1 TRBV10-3 TGTGCCATCAGTGAGTCAGGCAGGGGTGTGATGAACACTGAAGCTTTCTTT CAISESGRGVMNTEAFF
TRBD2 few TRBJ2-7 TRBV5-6 TGTGCCAGCAGCCGGGTGGCTCTAGCGGATTACGAGCAGTACTTC CASSRVALADYEQYF
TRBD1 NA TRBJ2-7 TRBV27 TGTGCCAGCAGTAAGGGGACAGGGGGCGAGAACGAGCAGTACTTC CASSKGTGGENEQYF
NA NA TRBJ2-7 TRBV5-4 TGTGCCAGCAGCTTTGGGGGGGGGCGACCTTACGAGCAGTACTTC CASSFGGGRPYEQYF
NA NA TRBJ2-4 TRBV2 TGTGCCAGCAGTGACTGGACACCACCGTCCAACATTCAGTACTTC CASSDWTPPSNIQYF
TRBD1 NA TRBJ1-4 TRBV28 TGTGCCAGCAGTTTAATATGGACAGGAGGTGAAAAACTGTTTTTT CASSLIWTGGEKLFF
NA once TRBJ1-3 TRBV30 TGTGCCTGGAGTGGCCCTAGCTCTGGAAACACCATATATTTT CAWSGPSSGNTIYF
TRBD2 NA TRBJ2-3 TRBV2 TGTGCCGGCGCTTTGGGGGGGAACACAGATACGCAGTATTTT CAGALGGNTDTQYF
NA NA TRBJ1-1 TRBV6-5 TGTGCCAGTATTATGAACACTGAAGCTTTCTTT CASIMNTEAFF
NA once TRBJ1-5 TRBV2 TGTGCCAGCAAGGGCTCAGGCAATCAGCCCCAGCATTTT CASKGSGNQPQHF
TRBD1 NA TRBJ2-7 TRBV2 TGTGCCAGCACCCGGGACAGAGCCTACGAGCAGTACTTC CASTRDRAYEQYF
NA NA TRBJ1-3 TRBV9 TGTGCCAGCAGCGTACACAGCTCTGGAAACACCATATATTTT CASSVHSSGNTIYF
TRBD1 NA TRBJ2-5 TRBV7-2 TGTGCCAGCAGCCCGCAGGGGGTCCCGCAAGAGACCCAGTACTTC CASSPQGVPQETQYF
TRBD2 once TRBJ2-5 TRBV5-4 TGTGCCAGCATACCGTCCCCCGGGACTAGCGGACAAGAGACCCAGTACTTC CASIPSPGTSGQETQYF
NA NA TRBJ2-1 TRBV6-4 TGTGCCAGCAGTGACTCGAGCGAGGGCCTCAGTAATGAGCAGTTCTTC CASSDSSEGLSNEQFF
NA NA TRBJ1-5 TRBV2 TGTGCCAGCAGTGAAGCTACAGGAACGAATCAGCCCCAGCATTTT CASSEATGTNQPQHF
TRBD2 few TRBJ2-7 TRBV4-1 TGCGCCAGCAGCCAACTAGCGGGGGACTCCTACGAGCAGTACTTC CASSQLAGDSYEQYF
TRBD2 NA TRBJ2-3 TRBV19 TGTGCCAGTAGTATAGATATCGGGGGGATAGATACGCAGTATTTT CASSIDIGGIDTQYF
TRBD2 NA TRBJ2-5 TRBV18 TGTGCCAGCTCACCCGCTGCAACTAGCGGGAGCCAGACCCAGTACTTC CASSPAATSGSQTQYF
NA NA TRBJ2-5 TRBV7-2 TGTGCCAGCAGCTTAGTGGGAGGGGGAGAGACCCAGTACTTC CASSLVGGGETQYF
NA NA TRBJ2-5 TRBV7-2 TGTGCCAGCAGCTCCCTTCCTGTTGGGGAGACCCAGTACTTC CASSSLPVGETQYF
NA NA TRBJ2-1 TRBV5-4 TGTGCCAGCAGGCGGGACAGCCACAATGAGCAGTTCTTC CASRRDSHNEQFF
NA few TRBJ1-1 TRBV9 TGTGCCAGCAGCTCGGGCCCGGTGAACACTGAAGCTTTCTTT CASSSGPVNTEAFF
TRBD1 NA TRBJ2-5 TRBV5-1 TGCGCCAGCAGCTCACAGGGGGCAAATGGGGAGACCCAGTACTTC CASSSQGANGETQYF
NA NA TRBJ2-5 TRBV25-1 TGTGCCAGCAGTGAAATCAGGAGCCAAGAGACCCAGTACTTC CASSEIRSQETQYF
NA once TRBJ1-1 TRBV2 TGTGCCAGCAGGGCCGATTGGAACACTGAAGCTTTCTTT CASRADWNTEAFF
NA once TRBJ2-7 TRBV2 TGTGCCAGCAGTGAAGGGGGCGGAACCTACGAGCAGTACTTC CASSEGGGTYEQYF
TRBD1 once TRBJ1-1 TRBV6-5 TGTGCCAGCAGCGACAGGGCGGGAACTGAAGCTTTCTTT CASSDRAGTEAFF
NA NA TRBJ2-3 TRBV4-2 TGTGCCAGCAGCCCCCGGGGAAGGAGGGCTTATACGCAGTATTTT CASSPRGRRAYTQYF
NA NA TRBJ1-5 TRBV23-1 TGCGCCAGCAGTCACCGCGACAGTGGCAATCAGCCCCAGCATTTT CASSHRDSGNQPQHF
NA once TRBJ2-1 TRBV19 TGTGCCAGCATAAGTGGGACCAGGAATGAGCAGTTCTTC CASISGTRNEQFF
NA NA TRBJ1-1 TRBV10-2 TGCGCCAGCAGGGGGGTAGGGGCGAACACTGAAGCTTTCTTT CASRGVGANTEAFF
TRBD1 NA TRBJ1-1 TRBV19 TGTGCCAGTAAAAGGGACAGGGGAGCGCCTGAAGCTTTCTTT CASKRDRGAPEAFF
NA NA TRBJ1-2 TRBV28 TGTGCCACCAGGGACCCCTTAAATCGACGGAGCCATGGCTACACCTTC CATRDPLNRRSHGYTF
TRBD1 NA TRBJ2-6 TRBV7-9 TGTGCCAGCAGCACCCTAACAGGGGACGGAGGAGCTGGGGCCAACGTCCTGACTTTC CASSTLTGDGGAGANVLTF
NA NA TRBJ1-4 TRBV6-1 TGTGCCAGCAGTGCAACGGGTGAAAAACTGTTTTTT CASSATGEKLFF
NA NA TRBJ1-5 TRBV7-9 TGTGCCAGCAGCTTAGGCGGGCTCGCTAGCAATCAGCCCCAGCATTTT CASSLGGLASNQPQHF
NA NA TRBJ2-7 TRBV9 TGTGCCAGCAGCGTAACCTGGGACGCTGGCTACGAGCAGTACTTC CASSVTWDAGYEQYF